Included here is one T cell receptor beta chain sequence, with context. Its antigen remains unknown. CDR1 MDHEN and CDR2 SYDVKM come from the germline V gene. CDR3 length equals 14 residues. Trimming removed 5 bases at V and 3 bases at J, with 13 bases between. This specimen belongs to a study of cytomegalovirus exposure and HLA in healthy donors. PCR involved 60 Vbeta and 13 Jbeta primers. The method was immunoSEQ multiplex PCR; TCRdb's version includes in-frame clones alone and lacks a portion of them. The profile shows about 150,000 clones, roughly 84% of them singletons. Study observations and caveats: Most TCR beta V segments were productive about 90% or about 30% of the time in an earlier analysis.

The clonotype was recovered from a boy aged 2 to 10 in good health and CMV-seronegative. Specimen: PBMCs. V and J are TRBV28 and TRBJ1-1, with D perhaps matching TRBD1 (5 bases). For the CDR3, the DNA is TGTGCCAGCAGTCCCCTGACAGCTGACACTGAAGCTTTCTTT. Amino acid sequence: CASSPLTADTEAFF.